The 14 T cell receptor beta chains below were found in one sample sequenced in a study of OX40 agonist ivuxolimab in advanced cancers. Measured with immunoSEQ multiplex PCR; TCRdb has only the in-frame clones, and not every one. The data contain 8,900 or so clones, 65% to 80% of them seen just once; the ten biggest clones take up less than 50%. Sequences were derived from CD4+ or CD8+ T cells sorted from blood, sampled in a trial of the OX40 agonist ivuxolimab. These receptor sequences come from an adult with an advanced solid tumor such as melanoma, head and neck, liver or kidney cancer.

This clone was observed a handful of times. V gene TRBV5-8 combines with J gene TRBJ1-2; 9 bases are shared with TRBD1. The CDR3 extends over 18 amino acids. Germline V gene lookup returns CDR1 SGHTS and CDR2 YDEGEE. With 7 bases clipped from V and 3 bases from J, the junction kept 19 bases outside the gene matches. Written as DNA, the CDR3 is TGTGCCAGCTGGCGGCCCCGGGACAGGGTTCGTAGTGACTATGGCTACACCTTC. This sequence encodes CASWRPRDRVRSDYGYTF.

V is TRBV7-9 and J is TRBJ2-1, with D perhaps matching TRBD1 (7 bases). CDR1 SEHNR and CDR2 FQNEAQ come from the germline V gene (reference sequence). The CDR3 sequence is 12 residues long. Trimming left V 5 bases short and J 8 bases short, with 10 bases between. The CDR3 sequence: CASSARGDEQFF. For the CDR3, the DNA is TGTGCCAGCAGCGCCAGGGGGGATGAGCAGTTCTTC.

The chain employs TRBV10-2 and TRBJ2-7, with D perhaps matching TRBD1 (6 bases). The germline V gene encodes CDR1 WSHSY and CDR2 SAAADI. This CDR3 has 13 residues. The ends were cut back, 7 bases at V and 6 bases at J, with 16 bases in the middle. The CDR3 is CASTPMGAGEQYF. The CDR3 DNA reads TGCGCCAGCACGCCGATGGGGGCAGGCGAGCAGTACTTC.

The CDR3 spells CASSYKDRGVNYGYTF. In DNA form, the CDR3 reads TGTGCCAGCAGTTACAAGGACAGGGGGGTAAACTATGGCTACACCTTC. This rearrangement joins TRBV6-5 to TRBJ1-2; 10 bases align to TRBD1. The length of the CDR3 is 16 residues. The germline V gene has CDR1 MNHEY and CDR2 SVGAGI. The V gene end was trimmed by 2 bases and the J gene end by 2 bases; junction bases not matched to a gene: 5.

The gene calls are TRBV21-1 and TRBJ2-2; the D call of TRBD1 is as the table states it, not checked on the DNA. TRBV21-1 is described as a pseudogene. The CDR3 loop spans 16 amino acids. CDR3: CASSKSSVAGAGELFF. Written as DNA, the CDR3 is TGTGCCAGCAGCAAAAGCTCAGTAGCAGGGGCCGGGGAGCTGTTTTTT.

J is TRBJ2-3 and V is TRBV9; 7 bases are shared with TRBD1. Germline V gives CDR1 SGDLS, CDR2 YYNGEE. After removal of 4 bases from V and 5 bases from J, the junction contained 10 bases not matched to a gene. The CDR3 is 15 residues long. The CDR3 sequence is CASSLTGMRGDTQYF. CDR3 DNA: TGTGCCAGCAGCTTGACAGGGATGAGGGGAGATACGCAGTATTTT.

The chain links TRBV27 to TRBJ2-2; a possible D gene is TRBD2 (5 bases). Germline V lookup: CDR1 MNHEY, CDR2 SMNVEV (reference sequence). V was pared by 8 bases and J by 6 bases, with 10 bases between. The CDR3 runs to 12 residues. CDR3 protein: CASLQRPGELFF. CDR3 DNA: TGTGCCAGCCTACAGCGGCCCGGGGAGCTGTTTTTT.

V gene TRBV4-1 combines with J gene TRBJ2-5; 8 bases match TRBD1. The CDR3 sequence is 14 residues long. V trimming: 5 bases; J trimming: 5 bases; junction bases outside the gene matches: 7. Looked up from germline, CDR1 is MGHRA and CDR2 is YSYEKL. The CDR3 sequence: CASSSRTGSETQYF. The CDR3 coding sequence is TGCGCCAGCAGCTCTCGGACAGGGTCTGAGACCCAGTACTTC.

The CDR3 region has the DNA TGTGCCAGCAGCCCCAGGGCAGGGGTCGCAGATACGCAGTATTTT. Translation gives CASSPRAGVADTQYF. V is TRBV7-2 and J is TRBJ2-3; D possibly corresponds to TRBD1 (6 bases). Per the germline V gene, CDR1 is SGHTA and CDR2 is FQGNSA. The CDR3 is made up of 15 amino acids. Trimming removed 5 bases at V and 4 bases at J, with 16 bases between.

In DNA form, the CDR3 reads TGTGCCAGCAGCGAGGAGGGTAGCGCCTACGAGCAGTACTTC. This sequence encodes CASSEEGSAYEQYF. The V and J genes are TRBV9 and TRBJ2-7; D perhaps matches TRBD2 (6 bases). The germline V gene encodes CDR1 SGDLS and CDR2 YYNGEE. This CDR3 is 14 amino acids long. Trimming removed 3 bases at V and 2 bases at J, with 12 bases between.

This clone has only one observation. This chain connects TRBV11-3 to TRBJ2-7; maybe TRBD2 (6 bases). V was cut by 5 bases and J by 2 bases, with 10 bases left in between. CDR1 and CDR2 from the germline V gene are SGHNT and YENEEA. The CDR3 has 13 residues. The CDR3 loop is CASSTRLAYEQYF. CDR3 bases: TGTGCCAGCAGCACCAGACTAGCCTACGAGCAGTACTTC.

The chain is built from TRBV7-8 and TRBJ2-1; 7 nucleotides match TRBD1. V dropped 1 base and J dropped 2; count of bases not matched to a gene: 2. This CDR3 is 15 amino acids long. CDR1 is SGHVS, CDR2 FQNEAQ, per germline. The CDR3: CASSLDTGAYNEQFF. CDR3 in DNA: TGTGCCAGCAGCTTAGATACAGGGGCCTACAATGAGCAGTTCTTC.

V and J are TRBV7-9 and TRBJ2-3; 7 bases map to TRBD1. V lost 5 bases to trimming and J lost 3 bases; unmatched junction nucleotides: 11. CDR1 is SEHNR, CDR2 FQNEAQ, per germline (reference sequence). This CDR3 contains 16 residues. The CDR3 region is CASSTSGTGVTDTQYF. CDR3 coding DNA: TGTGCCAGCAGCACATCCGGAACAGGGGTAACAGATACGCAGTATTTT.

The chain carries TRBV5-6 and TRBJ1-1, with TRBD1 as a possible D gene (6 bases). CDR1 is SGHDT, CDR2 YYEEEE, per germline. This CDR3 spans 16 amino acids. Trimming took off 5 bases at V and 2 bases at J, with 19 bases between the two ends. CDR3 region: CASSPSDGGGNTEAFF. Written as DNA, the CDR3 is TGTGCCAGCAGTCCCTCGGACGGGGGCGGAAACACTGAAGCTTTCTTT.